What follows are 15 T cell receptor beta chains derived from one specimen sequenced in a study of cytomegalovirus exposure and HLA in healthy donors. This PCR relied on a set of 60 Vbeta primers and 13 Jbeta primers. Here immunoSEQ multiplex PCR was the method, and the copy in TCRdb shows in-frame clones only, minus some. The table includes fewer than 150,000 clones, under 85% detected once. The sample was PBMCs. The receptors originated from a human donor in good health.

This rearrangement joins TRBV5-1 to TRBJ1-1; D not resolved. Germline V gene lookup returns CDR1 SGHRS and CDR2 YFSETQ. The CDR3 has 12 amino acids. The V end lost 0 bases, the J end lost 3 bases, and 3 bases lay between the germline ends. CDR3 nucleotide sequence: TGCGCCAGCAGCTTGGCCGACACTGAAGCTTTCTTT. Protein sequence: CASSLADTEAFF. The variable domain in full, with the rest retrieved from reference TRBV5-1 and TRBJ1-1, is KAGVTQTPRYLIKTRGQQVTLSCSPISGHRSVSWYQQTPGQGLQFLFEYFSETQRNKGNFPGRFSGRQFSNSRSEMNVSTLELGDSALYLCASSLADTEAFFGQGTRLTVV.

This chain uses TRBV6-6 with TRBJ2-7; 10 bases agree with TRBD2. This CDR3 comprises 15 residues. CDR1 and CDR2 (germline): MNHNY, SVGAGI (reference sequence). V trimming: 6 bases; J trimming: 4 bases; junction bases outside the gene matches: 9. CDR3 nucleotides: TGTGCCAGCAGACCTCGAGCGGGAGGGCTTTACGAGCAGTACTTC. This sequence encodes CASRPRAGGLYEQYF.

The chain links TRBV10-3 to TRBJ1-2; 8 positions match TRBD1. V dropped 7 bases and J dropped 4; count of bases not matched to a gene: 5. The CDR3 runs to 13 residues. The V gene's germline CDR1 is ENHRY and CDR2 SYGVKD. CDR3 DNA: TGTGCCATCAACCCGGGACAGGTCTATGGCTACACCTTC. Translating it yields CAINPGQVYGYTF.

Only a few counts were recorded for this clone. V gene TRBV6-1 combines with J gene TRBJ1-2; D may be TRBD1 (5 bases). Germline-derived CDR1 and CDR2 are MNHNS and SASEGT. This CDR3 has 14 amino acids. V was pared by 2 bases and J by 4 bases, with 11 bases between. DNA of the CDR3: TGTGCCAGCAGTGAAATGGGGCTTGTCTATGGCTACACCTTC. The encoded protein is CASSEMGLVYGYTF.

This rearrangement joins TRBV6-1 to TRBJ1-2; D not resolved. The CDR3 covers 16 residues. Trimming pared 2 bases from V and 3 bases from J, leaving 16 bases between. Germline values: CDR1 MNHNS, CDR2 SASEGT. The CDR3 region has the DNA TGTGCCAGCAGTGAATGGCAGAGGGAGATGGACTATGGCTACACCTTC. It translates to CASSEWQREMDYGYTF.

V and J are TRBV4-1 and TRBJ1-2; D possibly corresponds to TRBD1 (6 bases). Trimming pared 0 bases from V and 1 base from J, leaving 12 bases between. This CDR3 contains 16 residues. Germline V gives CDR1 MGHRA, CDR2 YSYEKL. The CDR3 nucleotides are TGCGCCAGCAGCCAAGAAGGGCAGGGGAGTAACTATGGCTACACCTTC. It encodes CASSQEGQGSNYGYTF.

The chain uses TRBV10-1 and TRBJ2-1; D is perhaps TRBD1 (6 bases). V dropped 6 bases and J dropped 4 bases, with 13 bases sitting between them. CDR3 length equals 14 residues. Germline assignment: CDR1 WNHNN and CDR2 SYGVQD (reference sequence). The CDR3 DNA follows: TGCGCCAGCAGCACCGGGACAACTTACAATGAGCAGTTCTTC. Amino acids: CASSTGTTYNEQFF.

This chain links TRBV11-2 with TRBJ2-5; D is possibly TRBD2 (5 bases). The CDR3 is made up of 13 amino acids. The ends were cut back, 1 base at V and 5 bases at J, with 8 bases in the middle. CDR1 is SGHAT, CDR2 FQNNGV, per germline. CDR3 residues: CASSLGLIETQYF. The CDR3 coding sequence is TGTGCCAGCAGCTTAGGACTAATTGAGACCCAGTACTTC.

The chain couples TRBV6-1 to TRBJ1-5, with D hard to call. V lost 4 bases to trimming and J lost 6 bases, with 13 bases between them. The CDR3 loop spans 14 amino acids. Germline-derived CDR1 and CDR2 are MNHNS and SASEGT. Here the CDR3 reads CASSVEISGQPQHF. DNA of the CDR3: TGTGCCAGCAGTGTCGAGATCTCCGGTCAGCCCCAGCATTTT.

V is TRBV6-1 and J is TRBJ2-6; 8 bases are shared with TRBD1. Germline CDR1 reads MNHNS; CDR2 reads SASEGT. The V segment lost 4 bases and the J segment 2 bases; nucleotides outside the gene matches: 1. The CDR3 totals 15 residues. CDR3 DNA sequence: TGTGCCAGCAGTGCGGACAGGGCTGGGGCCAACGTCCTGACTTTC. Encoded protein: CASSADRAGANVLTF.

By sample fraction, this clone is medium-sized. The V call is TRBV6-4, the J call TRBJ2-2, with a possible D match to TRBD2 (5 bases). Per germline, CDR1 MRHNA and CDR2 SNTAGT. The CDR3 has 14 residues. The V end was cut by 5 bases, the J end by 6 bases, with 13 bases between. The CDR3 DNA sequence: TGTGCCAGCAGTCCGAGCGGAGAGGCCGGGGAGCTGTTTTTT. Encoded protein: CASSPSGEAGELFF.

DNA of the CDR3: TGTGCCAGCAGCTTCCGGACAGATGAAGCTTTCTTT. It specifies CASSFRTDEAFF. The chain combines TRBV11-2 with TRBJ1-1; a possible D gene is TRBD1 (6 bases). Germline V gene lookup returns CDR1 SGHAT and CDR2 FQNNGV. The CDR3 has 12 residues. V lost 3 bases and J lost 7, with 9 bases in between.

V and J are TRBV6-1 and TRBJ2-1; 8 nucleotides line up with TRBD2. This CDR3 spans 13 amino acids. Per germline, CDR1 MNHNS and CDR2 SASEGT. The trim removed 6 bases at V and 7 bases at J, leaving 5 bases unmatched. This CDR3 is CASRTSAINEQFF. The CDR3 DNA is TGTGCCAGCAGGACTAGCGCGATAAATGAGCAGTTCTTC.

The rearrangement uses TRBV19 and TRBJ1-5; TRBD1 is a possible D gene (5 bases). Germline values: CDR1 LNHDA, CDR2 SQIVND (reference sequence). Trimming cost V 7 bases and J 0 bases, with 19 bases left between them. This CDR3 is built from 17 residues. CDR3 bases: TGTGCCAGTATCCGGATCGGGACTCCTCATAGCAATCAGCCCCAGCATTTT. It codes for CASIRIGTPHSNQPQHF.

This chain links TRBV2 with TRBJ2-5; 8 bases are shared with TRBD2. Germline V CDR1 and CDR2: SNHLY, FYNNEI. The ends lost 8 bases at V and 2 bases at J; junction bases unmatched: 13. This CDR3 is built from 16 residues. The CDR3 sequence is CASPGELAEAQETQYF. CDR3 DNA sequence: TGTGCCAGCCCCGGGGAACTAGCGGAGGCACAAGAGACCCAGTACTTC. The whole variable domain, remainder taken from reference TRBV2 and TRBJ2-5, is EPEVTQTPSHQVTQMGQEVILRCVPISNHLYFYWYRQILGQKVEFLVSFYNNEISEKSEIFDDQFSVERPDGSNFTLKIRSTKLEDSAMYFCASPGELAEAQETQYFGPGTRLLVL.